The 32 T cell receptor beta chains below all came from one sample that was sequenced in a study of T cells after yellow fever vaccination. TCRdb fed the 5' RACE reads into MiXCR, producing one record per CDR3 protein. The profile shows some 350,000 distinct CDR3 sequences, about 4% of them singletons. The sample was PBMCs, taken 5 days after the yellow fever booster vaccination. These TCRs come from a man in his late teens or twenties who received the YFV17D yellow fever vaccine.

This clonotype came up many times. The CDR3 sequence is CASSSGQGARDTGELFF. CDR3 sequence (DNA): TGTGCCAGCAGCTCGGGACAGGGGGCAAGAGACACCGGGGAGCTGTTTTTT. The chain carries TRBV7-9 and TRBJ2-2, with TRBD1 matching 12 bases. The germline V gene encodes CDR1 SEHNR and CDR2 FQNEAQ (reference sequence). The CDR3 spans 17 residues. After removal of 4 bases from V and 3 bases from J, the junction contained 6 bases not matched to a gene.

The genes are TRBV6-1 and TRBJ1-2; the D is unclear. The CDR3 totals 13 residues. CDR1 and CDR2 (germline): MNHNS, SASEGT. Trimming pared 4 bases from V and 1 base from J, leaving 7 bases between. CDR3 sequence: CASSGLINYGYTF. The DNA for the CDR3 is TGTGCCAGCAGTGGACTGATTAACTATGGCTACACCTTC.

The rearrangement joins TRBV7-9 to TRBJ2-4, with D possibly TRBD1 on 5 matching bases. The germline V gene encodes CDR1 SEHNR and CDR2 FQNEAQ (reference sequence). The V and J ends lost 4 bases and 1 base respectively, with 8 bases between them. The CDR3 covers 14 residues. The DNA for the CDR3 is TGTGCCAGCAGCTCAGGGTGGGCCAAAAACATTCAGTACTTC. It translates to CASSSGWAKNIQYF. The full variable domain, with the rest looked up from reference TRBV7-9 and TRBJ2-4, is DTGVSQNPRHKITKRGQNVTFRCDPISEHNRLYWYRQTLGQGPEFLTYFQNEAQLEKSRLLSDRFSAERPKGSFSTLEIQRTEQGDSAMYLCASSSGWAKNIQYFGAGTRLSVL.

The chain employs TRBV7-2 and TRBJ2-2, with 9 bases matching TRBD1. The V segment lost 5 bases and the J segment 2 bases; nucleotides outside the gene matches: 9. Germline loops: CDR1 SGHTA, CDR2 FQGNSA. The CDR3 is 17 amino acids. The CDR3 is CASSRPGQGPNTGELFF. The CDR3 DNA reads as TGTGCCAGCAGCCGTCCGGGACAGGGCCCAAACACCGGGGAGCTGTTTTTT. Full variable domain (missing parts from reference TRBV7-2 and TRBJ2-2): GAGVSQSPSNKVTEKGKDVELRCDPISGHTALYWYRQSLGQGLEFLIYFQGNSAPDKSGLPSDRFSAERTGGSVSTLTIQRTQQEDSAVYLCASSRPGQGPNTGELFFGEGSRLTVL.

V and J are TRBV30 and TRBJ2-1; 8 bases map to TRBD2. The trim removed 3 bases at V and 0 bases at J, leaving 7 bases unmatched. The CDR3 loop spans 16 amino acids. Germline V gene data show CDR1 as GTSNPN and CDR2 as SVGIG (reference sequence). The CDR3 DNA sequence: TGTGCCTGGAGCAGACCGGGACTAGACTCCTACAATGAGCAGTTCTTC. Translation: CAWSRPGLDSYNEQFF.

In this sample, this clonotype turned up many times. The chain couples TRBV7-2 to TRBJ2-1, with unresolved D. Germline CDR1 reads SGHTA; CDR2 reads FQGNSA. Trimming took off 5 bases at V and 8 bases at J, with 16 bases between the two ends. The CDR3 spans 14 residues. CDR3 sequence (DNA): TGTGCCAGCAGCATTGTACCGTTGGTCGATGAGCAGTTCTTC. Its protein is CASSIVPLVDEQFF.

In this sample, this clonotype turned up a few times. The CDR3 DNA reads TGCAGCGGATCCGGGACAGGGTCCTACAATGAGCAGTTCTTC. Encoded protein: CSGSGTGSYNEQFF. The chain couples TRBV29-1 to TRBJ2-1; 9 nucleotides agree with TRBD1. CDR3 length: 14 amino acids. Germline CDR1 SQVTM, CDR2 ANQGSEA. The J segment lost 1 base and the V segment lost 7 bases, leaving 5 bases of the junction unmatched.

The chain is built from TRBV9 and TRBJ2-1; 8 bases map to TRBD1. V lost 3 bases and J lost 7; bases outside the gene matches: 6. The CDR3 has 14 residues. Germline V CDR1 and CDR2: SGDLS, YYNGEE. The CDR3 sequence is CASSGPGTGNEQFF. In DNA form, the CDR3 reads TGTGCCAGCAGCGGTCCTGGGACAGGTAATGAGCAGTTCTTC.

The V and J genes are TRBV2 and TRBJ2-3; TRBD2 is a possible D gene (6 bases). Germline V gene lookup returns CDR1 SNHLY and CDR2 FYNNEI. The V end lost 7 bases, the J end lost 4 bases, and 15 bases lay between the germline ends. The CDR3 sequence is 14 residues long. The CDR3 bases are TGTGCCAGCACGGGAGACCGGTGGGCAGATACGCAGTATTTT. Its translation: CASTGDRWADTQYF. The full variable domain, rest sourced from reference TRBV2 and TRBJ2-3, is EPEVTQTPSHQVTQMGQEVILRCVPISNHLYFYWYRQILGQKVEFLVSFYNNEISEKSEIFDDQFSVERPDGSNFTLKIRSTKLEDSAMYFCASTGDRWADTQYFGPGTRLTVL.

This clonotype was seen only a few times. The chain couples TRBV12-3 or TRBV12-4 to TRBJ1-2; a possible D gene is TRBD1 (5 bases). The CDR3 is 16 residues long. V lost 3 bases and J lost 0, with 14 bases in between. CDR3 sequence reads: CASSFSRGTANYGYTF. The CDR3 nucleotides are TGTGCCAGCAGTTTCTCCCGGGGGACTGCTAACTATGGCTACACCTTC.

The rearrangement uses TRBV12-3 or TRBV12-4 and TRBJ1-5; D gene unclear. Trimming stripped 5 bases from V and 0 bases from J, with 14 bases between. The CDR3 extends over 16 amino acids. This chain's CDR3 is CASSPTRRHSNQPQHF. In DNA form, the CDR3 reads TGTGCCAGCAGTCCAACAAGACGACATAGCAATCAGCCCCAGCATTTT.

This clonotype appeared many times. The chain links TRBV5-6 to TRBJ2-7, with 7 bases lining up with TRBD1. CDR1 is SGHDT, CDR2 YYEEEE, per germline. The CDR3 has 17 residues. V shed 0 bases and J 2 bases; nucleotides not matched to a gene: 11. The CDR3 protein is CASSLDLYRGRPYEQYF. CDR3 sequence (DNA): TGTGCCAGCAGCTTGGACCTATACAGGGGTCGACCCTACGAGCAGTACTTC.

This clonotype came up many times. J is TRBJ1-2 and V is TRBV20-1, with 7 bases that match TRBD1. Looked up from germline, CDR1 is DFQATT and CDR2 is SNEGSKA (reference sequence). CDR3 length equals 15 residues. Trimming at V came to 0 bases and at J to 2 bases, leaving 6 bases not matched to a gene. CDR3 protein: CSARDSARGNYGYTF. For the CDR3, the DNA is TGCAGTGCTAGAGATTCGGCCAGGGGGAACTATGGCTACACCTTC.

In this sample, this clonotype turned up many times. The V call is TRBV6-1, the J call TRBJ1-2; the D gene is possibly TRBD1 (5 bases). Between the trimmed V and J ends, which lost 2 bases and 5 bases, there was a span of 12 bases. The CDR3 is made up of 14 amino acids. The germline V gene has CDR1 MNHNS and CDR2 SASEGT. CDR3 residues: CASSELGLDYGYTF. The CDR3 nucleotides are TGTGCCAGCAGTGAATTGGGGCTTGATTATGGCTACACCTTC.

The V and J genes are TRBV5-6 and TRBJ2-1; 11 nucleotides align to TRBD2. With V trimmed by 10 bases and J by 0 bases, 9 bases remained unmatched. The CDR3 consists of 16 residues. The germline V gene has CDR1 SGHDT and CDR2 YYEEEE. CDR3 coding DNA: TGTGCCGGAACTAGCGGGGGCCCTTTCTCCTACAATGAGCAGTTCTTC. As protein: CAGTSGGPFSYNEQFF.

This clonotype was counted at least ten times. The chain links TRBV5-1 to TRBJ2-1; the D gene is possibly TRBD2 (5 bases). The ends were cut back, 4 bases at V and 7 bases at J, with 15 bases in the middle. This CDR3 is 14 amino acids long. In germline, CDR1 is SGHRS, CDR2 YFSETQ. In DNA form, the CDR3 reads TGCGCCAGCAGCCCCCGAGGGCCCAGGAATGAGCAGTTCTTC. Translated: CASSPRGPRNEQFF.

The chain joins TRBV4-1 to TRBJ1-2; 8 bases align to TRBD1. With V trimmed by 1 base and J by 8 bases, 3 bases remained unmatched. The CDR3 sequence is 13 residues long. Per the germline V gene, CDR1 is MGHRA and CDR2 is YSYEKL. The CDR3 loop is CASSQGTGFGYTF. In DNA form, the CDR3 reads TGCGCCAGCAGCCAAGGGACAGGGTTCGGCTACACCTTC.

This clonotype was observed at least ten times. The genes are TRBV2 and TRBJ1-4; D gene uncertain. With 8 bases removed from V and 10 bases from J, the gap between germline ends came to 11 bases. The V gene's germline CDR1 is SNHLY and CDR2 FYNNEI. The CDR3 runs 11 residues. The CDR3 spells CASGRVGKLFF. The DNA of the CDR3 is TGTGCCAGCGGCCGTGTCGGAAAACTGTTTTTT.

This clonotype has at least ten counts. The gene calls are TRBV18 and TRBJ1-1, with D uncertain. The germline V gene has CDR1 KGHSH and CDR2 LQKENI. The CDR3 has 13 amino acids. The ends were cut back, 5 bases at V and 2 bases at J, with 9 bases in the middle. CDR3 residues: CASSSQANTEAFF. Written as DNA, the CDR3 is TGTGCCAGCTCATCCCAGGCCAACACTGAAGCTTTCTTT. Complete variable domain (other parts from reference TRBV18 and TRBJ1-1): NAGVMQNPRHLVRRRGQEARLRCSPMKGHSHVYWYRQLPEEGLKFMVYLQKENIIDESGMPKERFSAEFPKEGPSILRIQQVVRGDSAAYFCASSSQANTEAFFGQGTRLTVV.

Ten or more counts support this clonotype. This chain connects TRBV6-1 to TRBJ1-1, with D uncertain. Per germline, CDR1 MNHNS and CDR2 SASEGT. Trimming left V 5 bases short and J 3 bases short, with 7 bases between. CDR3 length: 12 amino acids. The CDR3 loop is CASSIGDTEAFF. The CDR3 bases are TGTGCCAGCAGTATTGGGGACACTGAAGCTTTCTTT.

This clonotype occurred many times. Mismatch with germline at one junction end may stem from a read error. This rearrangement joins TRBV11-2 to TRBJ1-1; unclear D gene. Germline V gene lookup returns CDR1 SGHAT and CDR2 FQNNGV. The CDR3 is made up of 11 amino acids. The chain's CDR3 is CASSLDPGVVF. The CDR3 nucleotides are TGTGCCAGCAGCTTAGACCCAGGAGTGGTCTTT.

This clonotype turned up a few times. The chain links TRBV6-5 to TRBJ2-2, with D hard to call. Germline V gene lookup returns CDR1 MNHEY and CDR2 SVGAGI. The CDR3 length is 12 residues. V lost 3 bases and J 6 bases, leaving 5 bases between the germline ends. This CDR3 reads CASSYLSGELFF. The CDR3 DNA reads as TGTGCCAGCAGTTATCTGTCCGGGGAGCTGTTTTTT.

Many counts were recorded for this clonotype. The rearrangement links TRBV5-6 to TRBJ2-5, with D unresolved. Between the trimmed V and J ends, which lost 4 bases and 5 bases, there was a span of 9 bases. The length of the CDR3 is 12 residues. From germline, CDR1 is SGHDT and CDR2 YYEEEE. In DNA form, the CDR3 reads TGTGCCAGCAGCCGCCGTCGGGAGACCCAGTACTTC. Protein product: CASSRRRETQYF.

This clonotype was counted at least ten times. This rearrangement joins TRBV7-9 to TRBJ1-1; D not certain. Between the trimmed V and J ends, which lost 4 bases and 11 bases, there was a span of 14 bases. The CDR3 spans 12 residues. Germline values: CDR1 SEHNR, CDR2 FQNEAQ (reference sequence). The CDR3 loop is CASSSLVYGAFF. The CDR3 DNA reads TGTGCCAGCAGCTCCCTGGTTTATGGGGCTTTCTTT.

This clonotype came up a few times. V gene TRBV4-2 combines with J gene TRBJ2-6, with D tentatively TRBD1 or TRBD2 (6 bases each). The CDR3 loop spans 17 amino acids. Germline CDR1 LGHNA, CDR2 YNFKEQ. The V end was cut by 8 bases, the J end by 2 bases, with 19 bases between. CDR3 sequence: CASVSEGGIPGANVLTF. DNA for the CDR3: TGTGCCAGCGTTTCGGAAGGGGGGATCCCTGGGGCCAACGTCCTGACTTTC.

This chain joins TRBV5-1 and TRBJ1-1, with D perhaps matching TRBD1 (6 bases). This CDR3 has 20 residues. Trimming stripped 0 bases from V and 2 bases from J, with 26 bases between. Germline values: CDR1 SGHRS, CDR2 YFSETQ. The CDR3: CASSLEAVRGPSKRNTEAFF. The CDR3 coding sequence is TGCGCCAGCAGCTTGGAGGCCGTCAGGGGTCCCTCAAAAAGAAACACTGAAGCTTTCTTT.

The rearrangement links TRBV7-9 to TRBJ2-5; 7 nucleotides agree with TRBD1. CDR3 length equals 15 residues. Germline CDR1 and CDR2: SEHNR and FQNEAQ (reference sequence). V shed 4 bases and J 4 bases; nucleotides not matched to a gene: 9. The CDR3 DNA sequence: TGTGCCAGCAGCTATCGACAGGGCCTAGGAGAGACCCAGTACTTC. It codes for CASSYRQGLGETQYF.

This clonotype showed up just a few times. This chain joins TRBV20-1 and TRBJ2-1, with D possibly called TRBD1 or TRBD2 (6 bases each). The CDR3 extends over 14 amino acids. Trimming left V 5 bases short and J 7 bases short, with 18 bases between. CDR1 and CDR2 (germline): DFQATT, SNEGSKA (reference sequence). CDR3 protein: CSAPPLGGRNEQFF. Here the CDR3 DNA reads TGCAGTGCTCCCCCCCTGGGGGGCCGGAATGAGCAGTTCTTC.

This clonotype was seen ten or more times. In DNA, the CDR3 is TGCAGTGCTAGGGCCAGCGGGACGTACGAGCAGTACTTC. This translates into CSARASGTYEQYF. V and J are TRBV20-1 and TRBJ2-7, with 7 bases identical to TRBD2. This CDR3 spans 13 amino acids. Germline lookup yields CDR1 DFQATT and CDR2 SNEGSKA (reference sequence). The V and J ends lost 3 bases and 4 bases, in that order; junction bases with no gene match: 6.

The chain recombines TRBV20-1 with TRBJ2-7; D might be TRBD1 (5 bases). This CDR3 is built from 12 residues. Germline values: CDR1 DFQATT, CDR2 SNEGSKA (reference sequence). This CDR3 reads CSVEGARWEQYF. Written as DNA, the CDR3 is TGCAGCGTGGAAGGGGCCCGCTGGGAGCAGTACTTC.

This clonotype was counted only a few times. The chain carries TRBV30 and TRBJ1-3; no firm D call. The germline gives CDR1 GTSNPN, CDR2 SVGIG (reference sequence). This CDR3 contains 13 residues. V was trimmed by 4 bases and J by 0 bases, leaving 7 bases between them. CDR3 loop: CAWNSVSGNTIYF. The CDR3 bases are TGTGCCTGGAATTCAGTCTCTGGAAACACCATATATTTT.

This clonotype was counted ten times or more. This chain connects TRBV6-2 or TRBV6-3 to TRBJ1-6, with a weak D call TRBD1 (6 bases). This CDR3 contains 18 residues. The ends were cut back, 4 bases at V and 4 bases at J, with 20 bases in the middle. Germline-derived CDR1 and CDR2 are MNHEY and SVGEGT. The CDR3 DNA reads TGTGCCAGCAGTTGGACAGACCTACCCGCACTTTATAATTCACCCCTCCACTTT. It codes for CASSWTDLPALYNSPLHF.